One and the same sample provided the 21 T cell receptor beta chains below, sequenced in a study of T cell clonality in common variable immunodeficiency. The data were produced by immunoSEQ multiplex PCR, yet TCRdb's version contains in-frame clones alone and is incomplete. The sample was found to contain some 33,000 clones, and every one recurs. The sequencing input was peripheral blood mononuclear cells. These receptors were obtained from a person between 18 and 75 years old in good health.

There are many counts of this clone. The read terminates 3 residues before the CDR3 end, so the remaining end is supplied by the germline J gene. This chain joins TRBV10-1 and TRBJ2-7; the match to TRBD1 covers 11 bases. From germline, CDR1 is WNHNN and CDR2 SYGVQD (reference sequence). The CDR3 has 16 residues. Trimming removed 3 bases from V and 0 bases from J; junction bases left unmatched: 4. The sequenced part of the CDR3 DNA is TGCGCCAGCAGTGATCCAGGGACAGGGGGCTCCTACGAG. Residues: CASSDPGTGGSYE. The full CDR3 protein is CASSDPGTGGSYEQYF.

The sample holds a few counts of this clone. The observed sequence ends 3 residues before the CDR3 terminus, with the missing tail filled in from the germline J gene. The chain combines TRBV10-2 with TRBJ2-5; 8 bases fit TRBD2. The V gene end was trimmed by 0 bases and the J gene end by 4 bases; junction bases not matched to a gene: 1. The CDR3 is 14 amino acids. CDR1 WSHSY and CDR2 SAAADI come from the germline V gene. The CDR3 is CASSESTSGETQYF. The covered CDR3 bases are TGCGCCAGCAGTGAGTCAACTAGCGGAGAGACC.

This clone has ten or more counts. Sequencing ends 3 residues short of the CDR3 end; the germline J gene provides the rest. The rearrangement links TRBV12-3 or TRBV12-4 to TRBJ2-3; 7 nucleotides align to TRBD1. This CDR3 contains 15 residues. The V segment lost 2 bases and the J segment 2 bases; nucleotides outside the gene matches: 4. CDR3 bases read: TGTGCCAGCAGTTTAAACAGGGGACACACAGATACG. It translates to CASSLNRGHTDT. The CDR3 in full is CASSLNRGHTDTQYF.

This clone was seen many times. With the read ending 3 residues before the CDR3 end, the germline J gene is used to fill in that end. This chain connects TRBV29-1 to TRBJ1-6; perhaps TRBD1 as D (6 bases). The V end was cut by 7 bases, the J end by 7 bases, with 14 bases between. From germline, CDR1 is SQVTM and CDR2 ANQGSEA. The CDR3 length is 13 residues. The DNA read from the CDR3 is TGCAGCGCCACCCAGGGGCAGAATTCACCC. Amino acids: CSATQGQNSP. The full CDR3 reads CSATQGQNSPLHF.

Points on this clone: With the read ending 3 residues before the CDR3 end, the germline J gene is used to fill in that end. The V and J genes are TRBV30 and TRBJ1-2; D is ambiguous. Trimming pared 2 bases from V and 7 bases from J, leaving 11 bases between. Germline V CDR1 and CDR2: GTSNPN, SVGIG (reference sequence). This CDR3 comprises 12 residues. Incomplete CDR3 DNA: TGTGCCTGGAGTCCACTAGCGGGTGGC. Residues: CAWSPLAGG. The CDR3 as a whole reads CAWSPLAGGYTF.

This clone was observed at least ten times. The missing CDR3 end, 3 residues past where the read stops, is filled in from the germline J gene. V is TRBV28 and J is TRBJ2-1; 9 bases fit TRBD2. Germline trimming cut 5 bases from V and 8 bases from J; bases unmatched to any gene: 7. Per the germline V gene, CDR1 is MDHEN and CDR2 is SYDVKM. The CDR3 consists of 14 residues. The DNA read from the CDR3 is TGTGCCAGCAGTCTAGCGGGAATCCGGGATGAG. Its translation: CASSLAGIRDE. The whole CDR3 region reads CASSLAGIRDEQFF.

This clone was recorded many times. Coverage ceases 3 residues before the CDR3 finishes, and the germline J gene fills in the end. The chain carries TRBV2 and TRBJ2-5; D call uncertain. The CDR3 has 12 residues. CDR1 is SNHLY and CDR2 is FYNNEI in the germline V gene. Trimming took 5 bases from V and 5 from J, leaving 9 bases between them. Incomplete CDR3 DNA: TGTGCCAGCAGTACCCTCCAGGAGACC. Protein product: CASSTLQET. The whole CDR3 protein reads CASSTLQETQYF.

This clone was seen ten or more times. The CDR3 end lies 3 residues beyond the end of the read and is filled in from the germline J gene. The rearrangement links TRBV7-3 to TRBJ1-1; the D is unclear. Germline V gives CDR1 SGHTA, CDR2 FQGTGA. The CDR3 is 13 residues long. V shed 1 base and J shed 6 bases, with 9 bases lying between them. CDR3 DNA (partial): TGTGCCAGCAGCTTAAATTCGGGTTCTGAA. This translates into CASSLNSGSE. The whole CDR3 sequence is CASSLNSGSEAFF.

This clone has ten or more counts. The missing CDR3 end, 3 residues past where the read stops, is filled in from the germline J gene. This sequence joins TRBV7-3 and TRBJ1-1; tentative D call: TRBD1 (6 bases). Deletions cut 5 bases from V and 0 bases from J, with 10 bases between. Germline CDR1 is SGHTA and CDR2 is FQGTGA. The CDR3 is 14 amino acids. The CDR3 loop is CASSLTGLNTEAFF. The sequenced CDR3 bases are TGTGCCAGCAGCCTTACAGGGTTGAACACTGAA. The variable domain in full, completed from reference TRBV7-3 and TRBJ1-1, reads GAGVSQTPSNKVTEKGKYVELRCDPISGHTALYWYRQSLGQGPEFLIYFQGTGAADDSGLPNDRFFAVRPEGSVSTLKIQRTERGDSAVYLCASSLTGLNTEAFFGQGTRLTVV.

This clone was seen many times. From the germline J gene comes the end of the CDR3, since the read stops 3 residues before it. The chain employs TRBV18 and TRBJ1-5; tentatively, D is TRBD1 (6 bases). V was clipped by 2 bases and J by 4 bases, with 12 bases between them. The CDR3 is made up of 15 amino acids. Germline lookup yields CDR1 KGHSH and CDR2 LQKENI. This CDR3 is CASSPDWGQNQPQHF. The CDR3 bases that were read are TGTGCCAGCTCACCAGATTGGGGGCAAAATCAGCCC.

Many counts were recorded for this clone. The observed sequence ends 3 residues before the CDR3 terminus, with the missing tail filled in from the germline J gene. This sequence joins TRBV7-9 and TRBJ1-1; D remains unclear. This CDR3 comprises 12 residues. In germline, CDR1 is SEHNR, CDR2 FQNEAQ (reference sequence). CDR3 amino acids: CASSQEALRAFF. Incomplete CDR3 DNA: TGTGCCAGCAGCCAGGAAGCCCTGAGG.

As concerns this clone: The read gets to within 3 residues of the CDR3 end, and the germline J gene fills in the rest. The chain combines TRBV10-2 with TRBJ2-7; TRBD1 is a possible D gene (6 bases). Germline V CDR1 and CDR2: WSHSY, SAAADI. The V end lost 7 bases, the J end lost 2 bases, and 12 bases lay between the germline ends. The CDR3 is made up of 13 amino acids. Partial CDR3 DNA: TGCGCCAGCACAGCTCCAGGGGCCTACGAG. This gives the protein CASTAPGAYE. The CDR3 reads in full as CASTAPGAYEQYF.

This clone was recorded many times. From the germline J gene comes the end of the CDR3, since the read stops 3 residues before it. The chain employs TRBV29-1 and TRBJ1-2; a weak D match, TRBD1 (5 bases). The CDR3 has 12 residues. V was shortened by 1 base and J by 4 bases, with 7 bases between the two germline ends. Germline assignment: CDR1 SQVTM and CDR2 ANQGSEA. The part of the CDR3 DNA that was read is TGCAGCGTTGAAGCAGGGAGCTATGGC. It translates to CSVEAGSYG. The CDR3 in full is CSVEAGSYGYTF.

This clone was recorded at least ten times. The sequence runs out 3 residues before the end of the CDR3; the remainder is reconstructed from the germline J gene. The chain carries TRBV5-6 and TRBJ2-7; D possibly corresponds to TRBD1 (6 bases). The CDR3 is 14 amino acids. The ends were cut back, 4 bases at V and 2 bases at J, with 13 bases in the middle. Germline V gene lookup returns CDR1 SGHDT and CDR2 YYEEEE. The sequenced part of the CDR3 DNA is TGTGCCAGCAGCCCCGACAGGAATACCTACGAG. This translates into CASSPDRNTYE. In full, the CDR3 reads CASSPDRNTYEQYF.

This clone occurred many times. The read halts 3 residues ahead of the CDR3 end, with the missing end drawn from the germline J gene. This sequence joins TRBV30 and TRBJ2-5, with D perhaps TRBD1 (6 bases). Trimming took off 7 bases at V and 0 bases at J, with 15 bases between the two ends. Germline V CDR1 and CDR2: GTSNPN, SVGIG (reference sequence). The length of the CDR3 is 14 residues. CDR3 region: CASTGWRNQETQYF. CDR3 DNA, as far as it was read: TGTGCCTCTACAGGGTGGCGGAACCAAGAGACC.

This clone appeared many times. The read gets to within 3 residues of the CDR3 end, and the germline J gene fills in the rest. This chain uses TRBV20-1 with TRBJ1-5; D may be TRBD1 (6 bases). The germline CDR1 and CDR2 sequences are DFQATT and SNEGSKA (reference sequence). This CDR3 is 14 amino acids long. Between the trimmed V and J ends, which lost 5 bases and 8 bases, there was a span of 19 bases. The sequenced CDR3 bases are TGCAGTGCTTCTTCCCCGAGACAGGTGGAGCCC. This encodes CSASSPRQVEP. The complete CDR3 protein is CSASSPRQVEPQHF.

Ten or more counts support this clone. The read ends 3 residues before the CDR3 terminus; that terminus is restored from the germline J gene. The J gene is TRBJ2-1, the V gene TRBV5-1, with 8 bases lining up with TRBD1. The CDR3 sequence is 17 residues long. The J segment lost 4 bases and the V segment lost 0 bases, leaving 9 bases of the junction unmatched. In germline, CDR1 is SGHRS, CDR2 YFSETQ. The CDR3 sequence: CASSLAGTGLGYNEQFF. Partial CDR3 DNA: TGCGCCAGCAGCTTGGCCGGGACAGGCCTGGGGTACAATGAG.

This clone was seen repeatedly, ten times or more. The read halts 3 residues ahead of the CDR3 end, with the missing end drawn from the germline J gene. J is TRBJ1-1 and V is TRBV7-9, with a tentative D call TRBD1 (6 bases). V lost 0 bases and J lost 2, with 10 bases in between. The CDR3 extends over 15 amino acids. Germline V gives CDR1 SEHNR, CDR2 FQNEAQ (reference sequence). The CDR3 reads CASSLARGGNTEAFF. Partial CDR3 DNA: TGTGCCAGCAGCTTAGCCCGAGGGGGAAACACTGAA.

Ten or more counts support this clone. The read ends 3 residues shy of where the CDR3 ends; the end is completed using the germline J gene. This chain links TRBV20-1 with TRBJ2-7; maybe TRBD1 (7 bases). Germline-derived CDR1 and CDR2 are DFQATT and SNEGSKA (reference sequence). The CDR3 covers 13 residues. Deletions cut 5 bases from V and 5 bases from J, with 16 bases between. The CDR3 loop is CSAEEGARHEQYF. The part of the CDR3 DNA that was read is TGCAGTGCTGAGGAGGGGGCGCGCCACGAG.

Ten or more counts support this clone. The sequence runs out 3 residues before the end of the CDR3; the remainder is reconstructed from the germline J gene. The chain recombines TRBV18 with TRBJ1-1, with D possibly matching TRBD1 (5 bases). The CDR3 runs 13 residues. Germline V gene data show CDR1 as KGHSH and CDR2 as LQKENI. The ends were cut back, 1 base at V and 6 bases at J, with 9 bases in the middle. The sequenced CDR3 bases are TGTGCCAGCTCACCACAGGGGTTCCCTGAA. It yields the protein CASSPQGFPE. The full CDR3 sequence reads CASSPQGFPEAFF. Full variable domain (remainder filled in from reference TRBV18 and TRBJ1-1): NAGVMQNPRHLVRRRGQEARLRCSPMKGHSHVYWYRQLPEEGLKFMVYLQKENIIDESGMPKERFSAEFPKEGPSILRIQQVVRGDSAAYFCASSPQGFPEAFFGQGTRLTVV.

Turning to this clone: The sequence runs out 3 residues before the end of the CDR3; the remainder is reconstructed from the germline J gene. The chain links TRBV18 to TRBJ1-2; D may be TRBD1 (5 bases). CDR1 is KGHSH and CDR2 is LQKENI in the germline V gene. This CDR3 region has 13 residues. CDR3 residues: CASSPQAGQAYTF. The CDR3 DNA, read in part, is TGTGCCAGCTCACCACAGGCAGGGCAAGCG.